This T cell receptor (beta chain) was recorded in a study of metastatic and nonmetastatic thyroid tumors. Overall study context: Repertoires were compared across blood and tumor or nodule tissue from malignant and benign thyroid patients. Study-level findings and limits: Patients with malignant thyroid tumors reportedly had significantly higher TCR beta diversity than those with benign nodules, in blood and tumor.

TCRdb reassembled clones from the PCR reads with MiXCR. This sample has approximately 14,000 clones; almost 30% occur once, and the top ten carry approximately 3.8%. This clone is a singleton in its sample. What it binds is not known. No treatment had been given to any patient before thyroid surgery. The sample was blood. This TCR was recovered from a female donor with papillary thyroid cancer or a benign thyroid nodule (not recorded which). Some clones in this sample may be carry-over from other donors' samples.

The CDR3 spells CASSQVDEDETQYF. DNA for the CDR3: TGCGCCAGCAGCCAAGTCGACGAGGACGAGACCCAGTACTTC. The rearrangement uses TRBV4-1 and TRBJ2-5; D is undetermined. Germline CDR1 MGHRA, CDR2 YSYEKL. Trimming left V 1 base short and J 5 bases short, with 11 bases between. This CDR3 is 14 amino acids long.